This T cell receptor beta chain derives from a study of blood T cell repertoires in COVID-19. Study information: Some COVID-19 samples were acute and others convalescent; all came from the United States, Italy and Spain. The cDNA or gDNA used as material had been derived from T cells, B-cell-depleted T cells, or PBMCs.

CDR1 and CDR2 (germline): MDHEN, SYDVKM. The CDR3 is made up of 14 amino acids. J was trimmed by 5 bases and V by 8 bases; bases with no gene match: 9. In the original analysis: Estimated nucleated cell counts came from reference gene primer amplification. The table came from immunoSEQ multiplex PCR; TCRdb's copy has only in-frame clones and leaves some out. V and J calls and clone size are those listed in that table; D and trimming were worked out from the DNA. The sample has 130,000 to 150,000 clones, approximately 88% seen once. The specimen was peripheral blood. The chain combines TRBV28 with TRBJ1-2; 9 bases fit TRBD1. This clonotype was sampled from a man between 70 and 80 years old with acute or convalescent COVID-19. CDR3 coding DNA: TGTGCCAGCGGCGGGACAGGGCTTTGGTATGGCTACACCTTC. Its translation: CASGGTGLWYGYTF.